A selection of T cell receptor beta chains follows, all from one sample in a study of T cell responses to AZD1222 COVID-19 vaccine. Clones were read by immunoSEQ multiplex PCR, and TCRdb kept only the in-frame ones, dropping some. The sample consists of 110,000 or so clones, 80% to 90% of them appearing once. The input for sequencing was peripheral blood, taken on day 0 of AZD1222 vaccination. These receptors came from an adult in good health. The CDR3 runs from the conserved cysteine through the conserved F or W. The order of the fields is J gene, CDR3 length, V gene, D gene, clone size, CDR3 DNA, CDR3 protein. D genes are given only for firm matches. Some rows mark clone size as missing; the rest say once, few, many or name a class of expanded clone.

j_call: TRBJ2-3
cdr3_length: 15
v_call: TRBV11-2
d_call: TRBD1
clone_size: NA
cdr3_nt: TGTGCCAGCACCGAGGACAGGAACTTCGCCGATACGCAGTATTTT
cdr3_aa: CASTEDRNFADTQYF

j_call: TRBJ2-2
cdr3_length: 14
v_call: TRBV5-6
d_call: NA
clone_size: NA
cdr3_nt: TGTGCCAGCAGCTTAAAAGGGGCCACCGGGGAGCTGTTTTTT
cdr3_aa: CASSLKGATGELFF

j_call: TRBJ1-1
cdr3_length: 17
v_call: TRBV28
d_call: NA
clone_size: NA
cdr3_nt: TGTGCCAGCAGGACCAGCGGGACGTATGTTATGAACACTGAAGCTTTCTTT
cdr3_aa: CASRTSGTYVMNTEAFF

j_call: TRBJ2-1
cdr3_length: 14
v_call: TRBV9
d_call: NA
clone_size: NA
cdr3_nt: TGTGCCAGCAGCGTAGTGGGAAACCTTCCTGAGCAGTTCTTC
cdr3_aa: CASSVVGNLPEQFF

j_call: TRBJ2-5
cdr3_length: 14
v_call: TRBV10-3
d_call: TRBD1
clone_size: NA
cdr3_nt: TGTGCCATCAGGAAGGGACAGGGGGTGGAGACCCAGTACTTC
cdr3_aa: CAIRKGQGVETQYF

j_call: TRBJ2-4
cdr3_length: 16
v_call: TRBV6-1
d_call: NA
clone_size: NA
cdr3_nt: TGTGCCAGCAGTGCAACCCCCCTTCTAGGCGGAAACATTCAGTACTTC
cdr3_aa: CASSATPLLGGNIQYF

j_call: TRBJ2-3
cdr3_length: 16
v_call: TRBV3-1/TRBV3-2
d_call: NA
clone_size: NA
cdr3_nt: TGTGCCAGCAGCCAAGATCTTTGGGGGTTCGGTAGTACGCAGTATTTT
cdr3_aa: CASSQDLWGFGSTQYF

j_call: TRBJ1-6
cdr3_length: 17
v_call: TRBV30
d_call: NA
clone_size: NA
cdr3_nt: TGTGCCTGGAGCCCCCTTGGGTCTAACCTTCTGGATTCACCCCTCCACTTT
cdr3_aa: CAWSPLGSNLLDSPLHF

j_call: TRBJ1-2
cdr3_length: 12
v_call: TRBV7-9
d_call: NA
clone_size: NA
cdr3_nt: TGTGCCAGCAGCTTAGACCCGACAGGAGGTACCTTC
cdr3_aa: CASSLDPTGGTF

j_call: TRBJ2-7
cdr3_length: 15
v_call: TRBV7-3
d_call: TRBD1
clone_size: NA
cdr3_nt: TGTGCCAGCAGCCCCTCAGGGGGCATTTCCTACGAGCAGTACTTC
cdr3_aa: CASSPSGGISYEQYF

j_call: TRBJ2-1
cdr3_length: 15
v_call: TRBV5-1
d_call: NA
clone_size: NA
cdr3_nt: TGCGCCAGCAGCTACAGTGGAAACGGGATCGATGAGCAGTTCTTC
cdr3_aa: CASSYSGNGIDEQFF

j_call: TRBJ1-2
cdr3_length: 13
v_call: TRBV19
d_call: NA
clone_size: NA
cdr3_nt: TGTGCCAGTAGTATATCCCTTAACTATGGCTACACCTTC
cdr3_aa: CASSISLNYGYTF

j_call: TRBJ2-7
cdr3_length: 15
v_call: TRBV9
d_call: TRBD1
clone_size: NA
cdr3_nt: TGTGCCAGCAGCGCCTCCGGGACAGGGCCTTACGAGCAGTACTTC
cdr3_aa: CASSASGTGPYEQYF

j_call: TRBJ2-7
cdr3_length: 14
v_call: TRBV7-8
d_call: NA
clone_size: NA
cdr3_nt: TGTGCCAGCAGCCTTGAGAGGGGCTCCTACGAGCAGTACTTC
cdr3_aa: CASSLERGSYEQYF

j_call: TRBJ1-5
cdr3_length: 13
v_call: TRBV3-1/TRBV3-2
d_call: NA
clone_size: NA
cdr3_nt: TGTGCCAGCAGCCAAGGGTTGAGTCAGCCCCAGCATTTT
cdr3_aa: CASSQGLSQPQHF

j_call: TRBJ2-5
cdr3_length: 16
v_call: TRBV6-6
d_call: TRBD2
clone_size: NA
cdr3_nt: TGTGCCAGCAGTTCCCATAGCGGGAGGGCCGGAGAGACCCAGTACTTC
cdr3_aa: CASSSHSGRAGETQYF

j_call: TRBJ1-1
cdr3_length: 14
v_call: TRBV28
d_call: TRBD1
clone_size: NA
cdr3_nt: TGTGCCAGCAGTCTACCGACAGGGGTCACTCGGGCTTTCTTT
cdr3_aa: CASSLPTGVTRAFF

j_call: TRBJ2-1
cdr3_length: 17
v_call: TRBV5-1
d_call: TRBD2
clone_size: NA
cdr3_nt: TGCGCCAGCAGCTTGGACCTAGCGGGAGGAGGCTACAATGAGCAGTTCTTC
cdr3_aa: CASSLDLAGGGYNEQFF

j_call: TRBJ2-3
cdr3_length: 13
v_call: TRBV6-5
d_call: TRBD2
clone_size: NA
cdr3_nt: TGTGCCAGCAGGGCGGGAGGGCCGGATACGCAGTATTTT
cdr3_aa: CASRAGGPDTQYF

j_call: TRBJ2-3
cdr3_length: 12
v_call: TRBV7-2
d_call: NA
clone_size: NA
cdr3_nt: TGTGCCAGCACCCCCACCACAGATACGCAGTATTTT
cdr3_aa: CASTPTTDTQYF

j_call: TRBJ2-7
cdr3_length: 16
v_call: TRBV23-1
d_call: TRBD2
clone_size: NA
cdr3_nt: TGCGCCAGCAGCCGCAGGACTAGCGGCAGCTCCTACGAGCAGTACTTC
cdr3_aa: CASSRRTSGSSYEQYF

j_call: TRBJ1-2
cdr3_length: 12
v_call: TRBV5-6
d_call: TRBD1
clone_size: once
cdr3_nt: TGTGCCAGCAGCAACGACAGGGCGGGCTACACCTTC
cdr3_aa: CASSNDRAGYTF

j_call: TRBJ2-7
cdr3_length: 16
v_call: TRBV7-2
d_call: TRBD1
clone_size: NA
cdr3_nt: TGTGCCAGCAGCCCCTCTCGGGCGACAGGGTCTTACGAGCAGTACTTC
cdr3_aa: CASSPSRATGSYEQYF

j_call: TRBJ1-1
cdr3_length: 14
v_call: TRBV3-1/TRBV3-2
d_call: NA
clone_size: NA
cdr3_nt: TGTGCCAGCAGCCAAGTGACTGAGAACACTGAAGCTTTCTTT
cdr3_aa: CASSQVTENTEAFF

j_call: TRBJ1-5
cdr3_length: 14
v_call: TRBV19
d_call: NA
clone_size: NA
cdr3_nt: TGTGCCAGTAGTATTGCGGGGGTACGGCAGCCCCAGCATTTT
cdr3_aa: CASSIAGVRQPQHF

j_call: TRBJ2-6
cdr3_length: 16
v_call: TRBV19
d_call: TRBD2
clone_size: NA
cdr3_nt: TGTGCCAGTATCGGCGGGAGGGCAGCGGGGGCCAACGTCCTGACTTTC
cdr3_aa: CASIGGRAAGANVLTF

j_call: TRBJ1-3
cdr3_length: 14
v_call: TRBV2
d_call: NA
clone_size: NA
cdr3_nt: TGTGCCAGCAGAGAGGGGCAGTCTGGAAACACCATATATTTT
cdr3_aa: CASREGQSGNTIYF

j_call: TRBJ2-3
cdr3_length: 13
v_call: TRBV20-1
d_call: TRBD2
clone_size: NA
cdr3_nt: TGCAGTGCTAGTAGCGGGGGCACAGATACGCAGTATTTT
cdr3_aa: CSASSGGTDTQYF

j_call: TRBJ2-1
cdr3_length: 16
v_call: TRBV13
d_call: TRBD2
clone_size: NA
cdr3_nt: TGTGCCAGCAGCCCGCTCCGGCTAGCGGCGAACAATGAGCAGTTCTTC
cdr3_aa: CASSPLRLAANNEQFF

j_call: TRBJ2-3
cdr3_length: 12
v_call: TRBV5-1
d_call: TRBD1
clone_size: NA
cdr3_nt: TGCGCCAGCAGCTTAGGACAGGGCACGCAGTATTTT
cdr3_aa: CASSLGQGTQYF

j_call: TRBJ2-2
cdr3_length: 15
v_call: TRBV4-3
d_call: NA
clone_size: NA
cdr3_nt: TGCGCCAGCAGCCAAGATCCAGGGGCCCCCGGGGAGCTGTTTTTT
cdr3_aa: CASSQDPGAPGELFF

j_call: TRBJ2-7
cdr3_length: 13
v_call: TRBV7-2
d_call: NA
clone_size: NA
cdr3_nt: TGTGCCAGCAGCTTCCAAGGCTCCTACGAGCAGTACTTC
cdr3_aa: CASSFQGSYEQYF

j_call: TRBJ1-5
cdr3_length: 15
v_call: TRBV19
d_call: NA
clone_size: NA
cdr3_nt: TGTGCCAGTACCGCCGGGGGGGGAAGGAGTCAGCCCCAGCATTTT
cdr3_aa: CASTAGGGRSQPQHF

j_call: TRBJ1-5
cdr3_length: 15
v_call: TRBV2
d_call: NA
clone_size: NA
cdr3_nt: TGTGCCAGCAGTAGTAGCGAGGTGGGCAATCAGCCCCAGCATTTT
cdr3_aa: CASSSSEVGNQPQHF

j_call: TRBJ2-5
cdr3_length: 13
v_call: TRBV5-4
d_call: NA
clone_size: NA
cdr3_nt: TGTGCCAGCAGCCCCATATCCTCGGAGACCCAGTACTTC
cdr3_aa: CASSPISSETQYF

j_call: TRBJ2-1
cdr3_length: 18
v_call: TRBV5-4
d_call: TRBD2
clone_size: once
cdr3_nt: TGTGCCAGTCCCACTCCCGGGACTAGCGGTACGTGGGGCAATGAGCAGTTCTTC
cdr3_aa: CASPTPGTSGTWGNEQFF

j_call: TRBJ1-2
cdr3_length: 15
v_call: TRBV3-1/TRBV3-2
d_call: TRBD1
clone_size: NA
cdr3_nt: TGTGCCAGCAGCGAACGGGGAGGCAGGGGGGCTGGCTACACCTTC
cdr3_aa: CASSERGGRGAGYTF

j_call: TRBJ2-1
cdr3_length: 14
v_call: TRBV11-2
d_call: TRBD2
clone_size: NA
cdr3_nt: TGTGCCAGCAGCCTCCAGGGAGGGTACAATGAGCAGTTCTTC
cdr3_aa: CASSLQGGYNEQFF

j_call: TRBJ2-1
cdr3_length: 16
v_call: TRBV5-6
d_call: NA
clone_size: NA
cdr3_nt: TGTGCCAGCAGCTATCCTCGGGGGACGGTTTACAATGAGCAGTTCTTC
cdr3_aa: CASSYPRGTVYNEQFF

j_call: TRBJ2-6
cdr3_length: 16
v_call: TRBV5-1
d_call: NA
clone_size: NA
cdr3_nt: TGCGCCAGCAGCTTGGTCCAGGGAACCGGGGCCAACGTCCTGACTTTC
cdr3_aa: CASSLVQGTGANVLTF

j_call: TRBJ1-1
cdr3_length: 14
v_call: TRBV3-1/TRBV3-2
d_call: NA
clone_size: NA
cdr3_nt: TGTGCCAGCAGCCAAGATTTACAGGGAGTCTCGGCTTTCTTT
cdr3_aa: CASSQDLQGVSAFF

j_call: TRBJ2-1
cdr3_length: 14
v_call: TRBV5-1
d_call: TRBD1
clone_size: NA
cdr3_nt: TGCGCCAGCAGTCCTGGGACAGGGGGCCTGGGTCAGTTCTTC
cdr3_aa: CASSPGTGGLGQFF

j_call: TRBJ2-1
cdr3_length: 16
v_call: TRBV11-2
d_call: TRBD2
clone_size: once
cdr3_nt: TGTGCCAGCAGCTTAGTAGGGGCGGGGGCCTACAATGAGCAGTTCTTC
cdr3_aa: CASSLVGAGAYNEQFF

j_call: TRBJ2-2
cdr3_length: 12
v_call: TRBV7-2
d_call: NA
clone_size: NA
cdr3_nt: TGTGCCAGCAGCTCGTACACCGGGGAGCTGTTTTTT
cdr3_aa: CASSSYTGELFF

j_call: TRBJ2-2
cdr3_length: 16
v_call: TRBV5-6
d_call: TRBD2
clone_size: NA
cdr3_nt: TGTGCCAGCAGCTTGTTCGGCGGGAGCTTCACCGGGGAGCTGTTTTTT
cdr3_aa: CASSLFGGSFTGELFF